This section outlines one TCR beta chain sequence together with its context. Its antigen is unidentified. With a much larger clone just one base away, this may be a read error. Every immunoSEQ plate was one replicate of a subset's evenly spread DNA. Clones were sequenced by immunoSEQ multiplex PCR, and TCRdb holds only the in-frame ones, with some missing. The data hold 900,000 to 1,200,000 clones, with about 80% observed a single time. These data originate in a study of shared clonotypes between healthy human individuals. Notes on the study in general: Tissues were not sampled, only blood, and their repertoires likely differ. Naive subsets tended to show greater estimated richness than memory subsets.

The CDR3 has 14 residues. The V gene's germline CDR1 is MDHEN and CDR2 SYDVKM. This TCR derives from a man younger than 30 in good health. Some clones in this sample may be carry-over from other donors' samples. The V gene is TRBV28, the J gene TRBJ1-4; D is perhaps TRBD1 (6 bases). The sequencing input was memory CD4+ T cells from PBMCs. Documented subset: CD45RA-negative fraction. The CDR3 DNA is TGTGCCTGCAGCCCTGGACAGTTTAATGAAAAACTGTTTTTT. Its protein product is CACSPGQFNEKLFF.